This T cell receptor beta chain is drawn from a study of T-cell memory formation after mild COVID-19. Via MiXCR, TCRdb re-called the 5' RACE reads, giving one row per CDR3 protein. The data show 130,000 to 150,000 distinct CDR3 sequences, with over 15% seen just once and 2% to 2.5% held by the top ten. In its sample, this clonotype was seen a few times. The antigen is unknown. Study-wide results and limits: The CD4+ clones that contracted clustered mainly within CM and EM, and the CD8+ clones concentrated in EMRA.

From germline, CDR1 is MDHEN and CDR2 SYDVKM. V lost 4 bases to trimming and J lost 5 bases, with 10 bases between them. The CDR3 has 13 amino acids. The genes are TRBV28 and TRBJ2-3; D not resolved. This TCR was sampled from an adult woman who had mild COVID-19 (a few samples of this study predate the infection). Cell type and time point are not known. The specimen sequenced was PBMCs or a T cell subset sorted from them (not recorded which). This chain's CDR3 is CASSSPHLDTQYF. The CDR3 bases are TGTGCCAGCAGTTCCCCCCACCTAGATACGCAGTATTTT.